This T cell receptor (beta chain) was identified in a study of blood T cell repertoires in COVID-19 (dated by TCRdb to the early 2020s). General notes on the study: Samples covering the acute and convalescent phases of COVID-19 were provided by collaborators in the United States, Italy and Spain. The repertoires were released in a freely available public database meant as a resource for research on the immune response to SARS-CoV-2. Where HLA class I and class II types were available, the types were taken from metadata supplied by the sample provider, not from assay-based typing. Subjects who had been exposed to COVID-19, were actively infected with it, or had recovered from it provided the deeply sampled blood TCRbeta repertoires that made up the dataset. Samples came from the ongoing ImmuneRACE study (first 160 participants) plus 1,254 subjects from 6 global collaborators. A de-identified subject ID, COVID-19 status, age in years and sex were almost always included in the sample metadata. The prospective study material was composed of cDNA or gDNA derived from T cells, B-cell-depleted T cells, or PBMCs.

The CDR3 contains 15 residues, cysteine and phenylalanine counted. Only CDR3 DNA remains: 45 bases, in frame from the first base. V loses 6 bases at its end and J loses 6 bases; junction bases beyond the gene matches: 9. The germline V gene sets CDR1 to MDHEN and CDR2 to SYDVKM. The paper as a whole reports these results and caveats: How much clinical and demographic metadata was included differed by source and by participant, and the metadata was provided uncurated.

Concerning this clone: No antigen is known for it. No clone much larger than this one lies a single base away; base qualities are absent.

In Seattle, one collaborating source enrolled patients while the infection was active and tracked those patients longitudinally over the course of disease. Each collaborating institution followed its own protocols to collect whole blood in K2EDTA tubes. For TCRbeta analysis, collaborators shipped samples as frozen whole blood, isolated PBMCs, or DNA extracted from either of those sample types. The immunoSEQ Assay, a bias-controlled multiplex PCR, was used to amplify TCRbeta CDR3 regions from genomic DNA. Per the original workflow: The number of nucleated cells in each sample was estimated from the amplification of reference gene primers within the assay. Sequence reads were collapsed and filtered to measure the absolute abundance of every unique TCRbeta CDR3 rearrangement. For each sample, productive Simpson clonality was calculated as the square root of Simpson's diversity index over productive rearrangements. Here the immuneACCESS table is served through TCRdb, limited to in-frame sequences with V and J called. Missing clones are a known gap in these copies; in checked studies unresolved V genes cover under half, and the rest lacks a known reason. V and J calls and clone size are copied from that table; D and trimming were computed from the DNA. This sample holds roughly 29,000 clones; about 92% were observed only once. The top ten clones comprise around 0.8% of the sample.

The sequence was collected from a woman aged 70-85 years with COVID-19, enrolled during active disease. The V and J genes are TRBV28 and TRBJ1-2, with 11 junctional bases fitting TRBD1. The specimen was peripheral blood. Here is the DNA: TGTGCCAGCAGGATTCCTTGGACAGGGGGCGATGGCTACACCTTC. It specifies CASRIPWTGGDGYTF.